This is a list of T cell receptor beta chains from one sample in a study of blood T cell repertoires in COVID-19. The assay was immunoSEQ multiplex PCR, and TCRdb's table has in-frame clones only and misses some. Among about 250,000 clones listed, approximately 83% were seen once. Sequencing was carried out using peripheral blood. The receptors originated from a man aged 45-65 years with active or convalescent COVID-19. The CDR3 runs from the conserved cysteine through the conserved F or W. The order of the fields is CDR3 length, D gene, clone size, J gene, V gene, CDR3 protein, CDR3 DNA. D genes are given only for firm matches. Rows may omit the clone size; those that give it use once, few, many or a size class.

cdr3_length: 14
d_call: TRBD2
clone_size: .
j_call: TRBJ2-1
v_call: TRBV6-5
cdr3_aa: CASTDVAGTREQFF
cdr3_nt: TGTGCCAGCACCGATGTAGCGGGGACCCGGGAGCAGTTCTTC

cdr3_length: 15
d_call: .
clone_size: .
j_call: TRBJ1-5
v_call: TRBV21-1
cdr3_aa: CASSKGGRGAQPQHF
cdr3_nt: TGTGCCAGCAGCAAAGGGGGCAGGGGCGCTCAGCCCCAGCATTTT

cdr3_length: 18
d_call: .
clone_size: .
j_call: TRBJ1-3
v_call: TRBV7-8
cdr3_aa: CASSPSGWGQGSGNTIYF
cdr3_nt: TGTGCCAGCAGCCCTAGCGGCTGGGGGCAGGGCTCTGGAAACACCATATATTTT

cdr3_length: 13
d_call: .
clone_size: .
j_call: TRBJ1-1
v_call: TRBV3-1/TRBV3-2
cdr3_aa: CASSRTENTEAFF
cdr3_nt: TGTGCCAGCAGCCGGACAGAGAACACTGAAGCTTTCTTT

cdr3_length: 15
d_call: TRBD2
clone_size: .
j_call: TRBJ2-3
v_call: TRBV19
cdr3_aa: CASGAGSGVADTQYF
cdr3_nt: TGTGCCAGTGGGGCGGGTAGCGGGGTTGCAGATACGCAGTATTTT

cdr3_length: 16
d_call: .
clone_size: .
j_call: TRBJ1-6
v_call: TRBV5-1
cdr3_aa: CASSLDRSSYNSPLHF
cdr3_nt: TGCGCCAGCAGCTTGGACAGAAGCTCCTATAATTCACCCCTCCACTTT

cdr3_length: 16
d_call: TRBD1
clone_size: .
j_call: TRBJ1-6
v_call: TRBV3-1/TRBV3-2
cdr3_aa: CASSHFPGQVHSPLHF
cdr3_nt: TGTGCCAGCAGCCATTTTCCGGGACAGGTTCATTCACCCCTCCACTTT

cdr3_length: 15
d_call: TRBD2
clone_size: .
j_call: TRBJ2-3
v_call: TRBV5-1
cdr3_aa: CASSWGGDPTDTQYF
cdr3_nt: TGCGCCAGCAGCTGGGGGGGGGACCCCACAGATACGCAGTATTTT

cdr3_length: 16
d_call: TRBD2
clone_size: .
j_call: TRBJ2-5
v_call: TRBV5-6
cdr3_aa: CASSIGTSVGQETQYF
cdr3_nt: TGTGCCAGCAGTATCGGGACTAGCGTGGGCCAAGAGACCCAGTACTTC

cdr3_length: 14
d_call: .
clone_size: .
j_call: TRBJ1-3
v_call: TRBV5-5
cdr3_aa: CASSSGSGGNTIYF
cdr3_nt: TGTGCCAGCAGCTCAGGTTCGGGAGGAAACACCATATATTTT

cdr3_length: 15
d_call: TRBD2
clone_size: .
j_call: TRBJ2-3
v_call: TRBV2
cdr3_aa: CASSELAGLFDTQYF
cdr3_nt: TGTGCCAGCAGTGAACTAGCGGGGTTGTTCGATACGCAGTATTTT

cdr3_length: 13
d_call: TRBD1
clone_size: .
j_call: TRBJ1-1
v_call: TRBV2
cdr3_aa: CAARTGTNTEAFF
cdr3_nt: TGTGCCGCCCGGACAGGGACGAACACTGAAGCTTTCTTT

cdr3_length: 13
d_call: TRBD1
clone_size: .
j_call: TRBJ1-2
v_call: TRBV19
cdr3_aa: CASSPRQGGGYTF
cdr3_nt: TGTGCCAGTAGTCCCCGACAGGGGGGCGGCTACACCTTC

cdr3_length: 14
d_call: TRBD1
clone_size: .
j_call: TRBJ2-2
v_call: TRBV7-2
cdr3_aa: CASTLQGTTGELFF
cdr3_nt: TGTGCCAGCACCTTACAGGGGACAACCGGGGAGCTGTTTTTT

cdr3_length: 13
d_call: .
clone_size: few
j_call: TRBJ2-2
v_call: TRBV5-6
cdr3_aa: CASSPRITGELFF
cdr3_nt: TGTGCCAGCAGCCCGCGGATCACCGGGGAGCTGTTTTTT

cdr3_length: 17
d_call: .
clone_size: .
j_call: TRBJ2-3
v_call: TRBV6-2/TRBV6-3
cdr3_aa: CASSLRWVGGSTDTQYF
cdr3_nt: TGTGCCAGCAGTCTCCGTTGGGTGGGGGGAAGCACAGATACGCAGTATTTT

cdr3_length: 13
d_call: .
clone_size: .
j_call: TRBJ2-3
v_call: TRBV5-1
cdr3_aa: CASRGTGTDTQYF
cdr3_nt: TGCGCCAGTAGGGGAACGGGCACAGATACGCAGTATTTT

cdr3_length: 14
d_call: .
clone_size: .
j_call: TRBJ2-5
v_call: TRBV7-7
cdr3_aa: CASSLTALQETQYF
cdr3_nt: TGTGCCAGCAGCTTAACAGCTCTCCAAGAGACCCAGTACTTC

cdr3_length: 17
d_call: .
clone_size: .
j_call: TRBJ2-7
v_call: TRBV7-8
cdr3_aa: CASSLDPRGGGAYEQYF
cdr3_nt: TGTGCCAGCAGCTTAGACCCAAGGGGGGGTGGCGCCTACGAGCAGTACTTC

cdr3_length: 14
d_call: TRBD1
clone_size: .
j_call: TRBJ2-7
v_call: TRBV4-1
cdr3_aa: CASSRETGAYEQYF
cdr3_nt: TGCGCCAGCAGCCGAGAGACAGGGGCCTACGAGCAGTACTTC